The 25 T cell receptor beta chains listed next were all sequenced from one sample in a study of PD-1 blockade in classical Hodgkin lymphoma. Method: immunoSEQ multiplex PCR; TCRdb's copy keeps in-frame clones and lacks some. The sample shows 27,000 or so clones, around three quarters of them seen only once. In every patient, relapse followed autologous stem cell transplantation, while exposure to brentuximab vedotin differed. Starting with thawed PBMCs, CD4+ T cells were purified by magnetic negative selection. The source material was CD4+ T cells from blood, sampled at baseline. These receptors were taken from a human donor with classical Hodgkin lymphoma.

The chain recombines TRBV6-5 with TRBJ2-1; 9 bases are a match to TRBD2. Germline loops: CDR1 MNHEY, CDR2 SVGAGI. The CDR3 has 15 amino acids. Trimming at V came to 6 bases and at J to 5 bases, leaving 8 bases not matched to a gene. The CDR3 spells CASSPPRGGDNEQFF. The CDR3 DNA reads TGTGCCAGCAGCCCACCCCGCGGGGGGGACAATGAGCAGTTCTTC.

The chain couples TRBV12-5 to TRBJ2-3; D possibly corresponds to TRBD1 (5 bases). CDR3 length: 17 amino acids. CDR1 is LGHNT and CDR2 is FRNRAP in the germline V gene. V was pared by 0 bases and J by 1 base, with 14 bases between. The CDR3 DNA reads as TGTGCTAGTGGTTTGGTTCTCCACAAGACAGGCACAGATACGCAGTATTTT. It is translated as CASGLVLHKTGTDTQYF.

The chain is built from TRBV9 and TRBJ2-7; possible D gene TRBD1, 5 bases. Trimming removed 0 bases at V and 6 bases at J, with 19 bases between. Germline V lookup: CDR1 SGDLS, CDR2 YYNGEE. The CDR3 runs 16 residues. The DNA for the CDR3 is TGTGCCAGCAGCGTAGCTTTACAGGCACACAGCCTCGAGCAGTACTTC. Translated: CASSVALQAHSLEQYF.

The CDR3 is CASSHVQMGRYEQYF. CDR3 bases: TGTGCCAGCAGCCACGTCCAAATGGGGAGGTACGAGCAGTACTTC. V gene TRBV7-2 combines with J gene TRBJ2-7, with D perhaps TRBD2 (6 bases). The length of the CDR3 is 15 residues. With 5 bases removed from V and 4 bases from J, the gap between germline ends came to 18 bases. Germline V lookup: CDR1 SGHTA, CDR2 FQGNSA.

J is TRBJ2-7 and V is TRBV30, with unresolved D. Germline CDR1 GTSNPN, CDR2 SVGIG (reference sequence). This CDR3 has 15 residues. The ends were cut back, 0 bases at V and 5 bases at J, with 17 bases in the middle. CDR3 sequence: CAWSVLRRYIDEQYF. The CDR3 coding sequence is TGTGCCTGGAGTGTACTCAGGCGTTATATCGACGAGCAGTACTTC.

The V gene is TRBV11-2, the J gene TRBJ1-4; D not resolved. CDR1 SGHAT and CDR2 FQNNGV come from the germline V gene. V was clipped by 5 bases and J by 7 bases, with 20 bases between them. The CDR3 has 16 amino acids. CDR3 nucleotide sequence: TGTGCCAGCAGCCTCCCACGGGGTGAATTTGGTGAAAAACTGTTTTTT. It yields the protein CASSLPRGEFGEKLFF.

The chain links TRBV30 to TRBJ2-7; 10 bases are shared with TRBD1. CDR1 is GTSNPN and CDR2 is SVGIG in the germline V gene (reference sequence). V was pared by 5 bases and J by 7 bases, with 11 bases of the junction left unmatched. This CDR3 contains 14 residues. CDR3: CAWDIGQGEEEQYF. Written as DNA, the CDR3 is TGTGCCTGGGACATCGGACAGGGGGAGGAAGAGCAGTACTTC. The variable domain in full, completed from reference TRBV30 and TRBJ2-7, reads SQTIHQWPATLVQPVGSPLSLECTVEGTSNPNLYWYRQAAGRGLQLLFYSVGIGQISSEVPQNLSASRPQDRQFILSSKKLLLSDSGFYLCAWDIGQGEEEQYFGPGTRLTVT.

The genes are TRBV4-3 and TRBJ2-3, with 10 bases that match TRBD2. V gave up 5 bases and J gave up 2 bases; unmatched junction bases: 4. Per the germline V gene, CDR1 is LGHNA and CDR2 is YSLEER. The CDR3 contains 15 residues. CDR3: CASSSTSGDTDTQYF. The DNA for the CDR3 is TGCGCCAGCAGCTCTACTAGCGGGGACACAGATACGCAGTATTTT.

This chain connects TRBV5-4 to TRBJ1-1; no definite D call. Trimming took 6 bases from V and 0 from J, leaving 9 bases between them. Germline lookup yields CDR1 SGHNT and CDR2 YYREEE (reference sequence). This CDR3 is 13 amino acids long. The CDR3 loop is CASTIEMNTEAFF. CDR3 nucleotides: TGTGCCAGCACAATCGAGATGAACACTGAAGCTTTCTTT.

The CDR3 sequence: CARSLTLGGGAHRWGTDTQYF. CDR3 in DNA: TGTGCCAGAAGCTTAACCCTTGGCGGGGGGGCCCATCGATGGGGCACAGATACGCAGTATTTT. This sequence joins TRBV5-3 and TRBJ2-3, with 9 bases matching TRBD2. Being an ORF, TRBV5-3 has a function that is uncertain. The CDR3 covers 21 residues. J gave up 1 base and V 2 bases, and 20 bases lay outside the gene matches.

The table lists this clone with a count of one. This rearrangement joins TRBV10-1 to TRBJ2-3, with D perhaps matching TRBD1 (6 bases). The CDR3 covers 18 residues. Looked up from germline, CDR1 is WNHNN and CDR2 is SYGVQD (reference sequence). The V end was cut by 4 bases, the J end by 4 bases, with 24 bases between. The CDR3 spells CASSGSSLQGVLADTQYF. The CDR3 DNA reads as TGCGCCAGCAGTGGATCAAGCCTACAGGGAGTTCTTGCAGATACGCAGTATTTT.

This rearrangement joins TRBV4-1 to TRBJ1-4; no reliable D call. V gave up 0 bases and J gave up 6 bases, with 17 bases separating them. CDR3 length equals 17 residues. Germline V gene lookup returns CDR1 MGHRA and CDR2 YSYEKL. The CDR3 bases are TGCGCCAGCAGCCAAGACCGAACCGGCTATGTGTATGAAAAACTGTTTTTT. Its protein is CASSQDRTGYVYEKLFF.

The chain employs TRBV30 and TRBJ2-2, with TRBD1 identical over 7 bases. The J segment lost 3 bases and the V segment lost 0 bases, leaving 7 bases of the junction unmatched. The CDR3 is 16 residues long. CDR1 and CDR2 (germline): GTSNPN, SVGIG (reference sequence). CDR3 coding DNA: TGTGCCTGGAGTGTACTCGGGACAGTCGACACCGGGGAGCTGTTTTTT. Protein: CAWSVLGTVDTGELFF.

J is TRBJ2-3 and V is TRBV11-3; weak D call: TRBD2 (5 bases). V lost 1 base and J lost 3, with 8 bases in between. The V gene's germline CDR1 is SGHNT and CDR2 YENEEA. This CDR3 contains 14 residues. CDR3 nucleotide sequence: TGTGCCAGCAGCTTAGCGGGGTTGACAGATACGCAGTATTTT. It yields the protein CASSLAGLTDTQYF.

In its sample, this clone was seen once. V is TRBV19 and J is TRBJ2-5; no definite D call. The CDR3 runs 14 residues. Germline-derived CDR1 and CDR2 are LNHDA and SQIVND (reference sequence). Trimming shortened V by 3 bases and J by 0 bases, and 8 bases separated the two germline ends. The CDR3 DNA is TGTGCCAGTAGTATCTCCCGGGACCAAGAGACCCAGTACTTC. Translation gives CASSISRDQETQYF.

The rearrangement uses TRBV6-5 and TRBJ1-1; D remains ambiguous. The CDR3 sequence is 15 residues long. The germline V and J ends were trimmed by 2 bases and 3 bases, with 13 bases remaining between them. Germline lookup yields CDR1 MNHEY and CDR2 SVGAGI. The DNA for the CDR3 is TGTGCCAGCAGTTACCCCATGGGCGGGGACACTGAAGCTTTCTTT. The encoded protein is CASSYPMGGDTEAFF.

The V call is TRBV25-1, the J call TRBJ1-4; 7 bases match TRBD1. The CDR3 is 14 amino acids. Unmatched junction bases numbered 6, after V lost 4 bases and J lost 7 bases. CDR1 is MGHDK, CDR2 SYGVNS, per germline. The DNA of the CDR3 is TGTGCCAGCAGTGGTACAGGGGAAGTTGAAAAACTGTTTTTT. Translated: CASSGTGEVEKLFF. The full variable domain, rest sourced from reference TRBV25-1 and TRBJ1-4, is EADIYQTPRYLVIGTGKKITLECSQTMGHDKMYWYQQDPGMELHLIHYSYGVNSTEKGDLSSESTVSRIRTEHFPLTLESARPSHTSQYLCASSGTGEVEKLFFGSGTQLSVL.

The J gene is TRBJ1-1, the V gene TRBV15; D possibly corresponds to TRBD1 (6 bases). The germline CDR1 and CDR2 sequences are LNHNV and YYDKDF (reference sequence). The V gene lost 5 bases and the J gene lost 0 bases, with 22 bases spanning the gap. The CDR3 contains 18 residues. The CDR3 bases are TGTGCCACCAGCCTCCAGGGGCGGAGTTTCGCCGTGAACACTGAAGCTTTCTTT. Amino acids: CATSLQGRSFAVNTEAFF.

V is TRBV6-5 and J is TRBJ2-7; 7 bases agree with TRBD1. The CDR3 has 13 amino acids. CDR1 is MNHEY and CDR2 is SVGAGI in the germline V gene. With 5 bases clipped from V and 7 bases from J, the junction kept 8 bases outside the gene matches. The CDR3 nucleotides are TGTGCCAGCAGTCGGGACAGAATGGGGGAGCAGTACTTC. It specifies CASSRDRMGEQYF.

This clone is a singleton in its sample. The genes are TRBV30 and TRBJ2-7; 9 positions agree with TRBD1. Germline CDR1 GTSNPN, CDR2 SVGIG (reference sequence). This CDR3 has 13 amino acids. The junction had 6 bases not matched to a gene; V was cut back by 2 bases and J by 7 bases. CDR3 nucleotide sequence: TGTGCCTGGAGTTCTGACAGGGGGTGGGAGCAGTACTTC. This gives the protein CAWSSDRGWEQYF.

This chain joins TRBV18 and TRBJ2-7; D is perhaps TRBD1 (5 bases). CDR1 is KGHSH, CDR2 LQKENI, per germline. With 1 base removed from V and 5 bases from J, the gap between germline ends came to 6 bases. The CDR3 loop spans 12 amino acids. CDR3 residues: CASSPLGHEQYF. The CDR3 region has the DNA TGTGCCAGCTCACCACTGGGGCACGAGCAGTACTTC.

The chain carries TRBV7-8 and TRBJ2-7; the D is unclear. Trimming stripped 0 bases from V and 3 bases from J, with 6 bases between. The CDR3 runs 13 residues. Germline-derived CDR1 and CDR2 are SGHVS and FQNEAQ. The CDR3 DNA sequence: TGTGCCAGCAGCTTAGCGGCAGGCTACGAGCAGTACTTC. Its protein product is CASSLAAGYEQYF.

The rearrangement joins TRBV9 to TRBJ1-1; perhaps TRBD1 as D (6 bases). The CDR3 is 14 amino acids. With 4 bases removed from V and 1 base from J, the gap between germline ends came to 11 bases. Per the germline V gene, CDR1 is SGDLS and CDR2 is YYNGEE. CDR3 sequence reads: CASSFGGTNTEAFF. The CDR3 bases are TGTGCCAGCAGCTTCGGGGGCACGAACACTGAAGCTTTCTTT. Full variable domain (outside the CDR3, taken from reference TRBV9 and TRBJ1-1): DSGVTQTPKHLITATGQRVTLRCSPRSGDLSVYWYQQSLDQGLQFLIQYYNGEERAKGNILERFSAQQFPDLHSELNLSSLELGDSALYFCASSFGGTNTEAFFGQGTRLTVV.

This chain joins TRBV27 and TRBJ2-7; D is possibly TRBD1 or TRBD2 (6 bases each). V was cut by 3 bases and J by 2 bases, with 14 bases left in between. The CDR3 is 15 residues long. Germline V gene data show CDR1 as MNHEY and CDR2 as SMNVEV (reference sequence). CDR3 loop: CASSLITRGPYEQYF. CDR3 in DNA: TGTGCCAGCAGTTTGATCACCCGGGGGCCCTACGAGCAGTACTTC.

The chain carries TRBV9 and TRBJ2-1; D ambiguous. This CDR3 has 13 residues. Germline loops: CDR1 SGDLS, CDR2 YYNGEE. V lost 0 bases and J 4 bases, leaving 5 bases between the germline ends. Here the CDR3 DNA reads TGTGCCAGCAGCGTAGCCGGGTACAATGAGCAGTTCTTC. It translates to CASSVAGYNEQFF. Looking up the rest from reference TRBV9 and TRBJ2-1 gives the full variable domain: DSGVTQTPKHLITATGQRVTLRCSPRSGDLSVYWYQQSLDQGLQFLIQYYNGEERAKGNILERFSAQQFPDLHSELNLSSLELGDSALYFCASSVAGYNEQFFGPGTRLTVL.